The present T cell receptor beta chain was sequenced within a study of CD8 T cells in ankylosing spondylitis. Study conclusions and caveats: Relatively rare in peripheral blood, disease-linked clones were also CD8+. Apparently characteristic of ankylosing spondylitis blood was a TCR beta motif (fewer than ten highly homologous variants). There was reportedly significant enrichment of clones that were disease-linked in matched ankylosing spondylitis synovial fluid.

At least ten counts were recorded for this clonotype. Its antigen is still unknown. A single record per CDR3 protein comes from TCRdb applying MiXCR to the 5' RACE reads. The sample holds some 250,000 distinct CDR3 sequences, around 25% seen once. Unmatched junction bases numbered 12, after V lost 9 bases and J lost 9 bases. Germline V gene data show CDR1 as MNHEY and CDR2 as SMNVEV (reference sequence). The CDR3 sequence is 13 residues long. This chain uses TRBV27 with TRBJ2-3, with 7 bases matching TRBD1. The sample comprised blood, either unsorted or a sorted T cell fraction (not recorded which). The receptor's source is a male donor with ankylosing spondylitis or in good health (not recorded which). CDR3 nucleotide sequence: TGTGCCAGTAGCGACAGGGCAACTCTGACGCAGTATTTT. The encoded protein is CASSDRATLTQYF.